Reported below is one TCR beta chain. This entry is derived from a study of shared clonotypes between healthy human individuals. Study donors comprised healthy, HIV-negative adults devoid of recent acute infection or vaccination. Each cell subset's genomic DNA was divided evenly among several immunoSEQ plates. Original analysis: ImmunoSEQ gave junction-only sequences without quality scores, so filtering differed. The protocol was immunoSEQ multiplex PCR, while the TCRdb copy is restricted to in-frame clones and leaves out a portion. V, J and clone size were drawn from that table, and D and trimming were deduced from the DNA. The table has roughly 650,000 clones, almost 97% seen once. The germline CDR1 and CDR2 sequences are MNHNS and SASEGT. This CDR3 has 16 residues. V gave up 2 bases and J gave up 8 bases; unmatched junction bases: 12.

The chain carries TRBV6-1 and TRBJ2-1; 7 bases map to TRBD1. Material: naive CD4+ T cells sorted from blood. Subset reported: CD45RA+ positively selected. The sequence derives from a woman aged 25 to 45 in good health. This CDR3 is CASSEQPGGFSDEQFF. CDR3 in DNA: TGTGCCAGCAGTGAACAGCCAGGGGGATTCTCGGATGAGCAGTTCTTC.